This T cell receptor beta chain derives from a study of T cells expressing NK-cell markers. The wider study: One of eight sequenced donors was HCMV-seronegative; the other seven were seropositive.

The CDR3 covers 15 residues. Per germline, CDR1 SGHTA and CDR2 FQGNSA. TCR beta cDNA was made by 5'RACE template switching with UMIs. From the 5' RACE reads, TCRdb lists one entry per CDR3 protein and no DNA. The table for this sample gives approximately 150,000 distinct CDR3 sequences. The sequence was collected from a man between 18 and 35 years old in good health. V is TRBV7-2 and J is TRBJ1-4. The specimen was blood T cells: a sorted CD56 or NKG2C T cell subset, CD4+ or CD8+ T cells, or bulk PBMC T cells (not recorded which). The CDR3 spells CASSQEQTTNEKLFF. Full variable domain (missing parts from reference TRBV7-2 and TRBJ1-4): GAGVSQSPSNKVTEKGKDVELRCDPISGHTALYWYRQSLGQGLEFLIYFQGNSAPDKSGLPSDRFSAERTGGSVSTLTIQRTQQEDSAVYLCASSQEQTTNEKLFFGSGTQLSVL.